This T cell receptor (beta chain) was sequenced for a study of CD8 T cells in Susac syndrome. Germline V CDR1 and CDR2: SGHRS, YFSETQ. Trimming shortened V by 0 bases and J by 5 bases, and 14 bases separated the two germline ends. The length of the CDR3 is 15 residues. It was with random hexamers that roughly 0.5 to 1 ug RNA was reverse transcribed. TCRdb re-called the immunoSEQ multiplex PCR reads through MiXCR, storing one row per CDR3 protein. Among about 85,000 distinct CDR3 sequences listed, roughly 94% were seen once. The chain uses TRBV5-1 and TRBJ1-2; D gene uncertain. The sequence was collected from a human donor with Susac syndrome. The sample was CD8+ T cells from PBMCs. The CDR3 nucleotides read TGCGCCAGCAGCTTGGATATCGCGTTGGAGTATGGCTACACCTTC. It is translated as CASSLDIALEYGYTF.